The 32 T cell receptor beta chains in this list originate from one sample, sequenced in a study of blood T cells in healthy people across ages. A second PCR, run for about 7 to 12 cycles, used a sample-barcoded 5' primer plus a J-beta primer mix. MiXCR was run by TCRdb on the 5' RACE reads, yielding one entry per CDR3 protein. Of around 700,000 distinct CDR3 sequences listed, approximately 25% are singletons. Separately, the same data were catalogued under a study of T cells of mothers and their children.

The sequenced material came from blood. These TCRs come from a boy aged 5 to 17 in good health.

The chain links TRBV5-1 to TRBJ1-1, with 12 bases that match TRBD1. CDR1 and CDR2 from the germline V gene are SGHRS and YFSETQ. This CDR3 comprises 17 residues. V was clipped by 1 base and J by 3 bases; unmatched bases: 7. The CDR3 loop reads CASSLSGTGGTDTEAFF. CDR3 sequence (DNA): TGCGCCAGCAGCTTGAGTGGGACAGGGGGCACGGACACTGAAGCTTTCTTT.

This clonotype was picked up a small number of times. The V gene is TRBV25-1, the J gene TRBJ1-4, with D possibly matching TRBD1 (6 bases). The CDR3 spans 15 residues. V lost 1 base and J lost 8, with 14 bases in between. Per the germline V gene, CDR1 is MGHDK and CDR2 is SYGVNS. CDR3 in amino acids: CASSESTGMVEKLFF. Written as DNA, the CDR3 is TGTGCCAGCAGTGAATCCACAGGGATGGTCGAAAAACTGTTTTTT.

Many counts were recorded for this clonotype. V is TRBV7-6 and J is TRBJ2-5; D unclear. V lost 3 bases to trimming and J lost 7 bases, with 15 bases between them. Per the germline V gene, CDR1 is SGHVS and CDR2 is FNYEAQ. CDR3 length: 14 amino acids. The DNA for the CDR3 is TGTGCCAGCAGCTTGGCCGGGTCCGAAGGGACCCAGTACTTC. As protein: CASSLAGSEGTQYF.

This sequence joins TRBV7-3 and TRBJ2-1, with D uncertain. V was shortened by 5 bases and J by 10 bases, with 6 bases between the two germline ends. CDR1 and CDR2 from the germline V gene are SGHTA and FQGTGA. This CDR3 contains 10 residues. The CDR3 sequence is CASSQGEQFF. In DNA, the CDR3 is TGTGCCAGCAGCCAAGGGGAGCAGTTCTTC.

This clonotype was seen a few times. The V gene is TRBV28, the J gene TRBJ1-1, with D uncertain. This CDR3 has 13 residues. Germline V gene data show CDR1 as MDHEN and CDR2 as SYDVKM. V dropped 7 bases and J dropped 0 bases, with 9 bases sitting between them. The CDR3 DNA sequence: TGTGCCAGCACCCTAACACTGAACACTGAAGCTTTCTTT. It is translated as CASTLTLNTEAFF.

V gene TRBV5-1 combines with J gene TRBJ2-1; the D gene is possibly TRBD2 (6 bases). V lost 3 bases and J lost 4, with 11 bases in between. CDR3 length: 14 residues. Germline lookup yields CDR1 SGHRS and CDR2 YFSETQ. The CDR3 coding sequence is TGCGCCAGCAGCTCCCGCGGGGATTACAATGAGCAGTTCTTC. Encoded protein: CASSSRGDYNEQFF.

The J gene is TRBJ1-2, the V gene TRBV15, with D hard to call. Germline V lookup: CDR1 LNHNV, CDR2 YYDKDF (reference sequence). The V end lost 0 bases, the J end lost 4 bases, and 9 bases lay between the germline ends. The CDR3 is 14 residues long. CDR3: CATSRDRVGYGYTF. CDR3 nucleotides: TGTGCCACCAGCAGAGATCGAGTCGGCTATGGCTACACCTTC.

The V call is TRBV3-1, the J call TRBJ1-2; 10 bases are shared with TRBD1. The V gene end was trimmed by 4 bases and the J gene end by 7 bases; junction bases not matched to a gene: 6. CDR1 is LGHDT and CDR2 is YNNKEL in the germline V gene (reference sequence). The CDR3 runs to 14 residues. CDR3 loop: CASSRRQGASGYTF. The CDR3 DNA reads as TGTGCCAGCAGCCGCCGACAGGGGGCAAGTGGCTACACCTTC.

J is TRBJ1-5 and V is TRBV10-3; D is uncertain. CDR1 and CDR2 (germline): ENHRY, SYGVKD. With 2 bases removed from V and 7 bases from J, the gap between germline ends came to 9 bases. The CDR3 has 13 residues. CDR3 DNA sequence: TGTGCCATCAGTGAGGGCCCTATCCAGCCCCAGCATTTT. Amino acids: CAISEGPIQPQHF.

The chain is built from TRBV29-1 and TRBJ2-1; the D gene is possibly TRBD2 (5 bases). The CDR3 extends over 12 amino acids. CDR1 and CDR2 from the germline V gene are SQVTM and ANQGSEA. Trimming removed 4 bases from V and 7 bases from J, with 11 bases in between. In nucleotides, the CDR3 is TGCAGCGTTGGCCGGACGGGAAATGAGCAGTTCTTC. Translated: CSVGRTGNEQFF.

This clonotype was seen ten or more times. V is TRBV29-1 and J is TRBJ1-2, with 9 bases lining up with TRBD1. The CDR3 contains 13 residues. CDR1 and CDR2 (germline): SQVTM, ANQGSEA. V lost 3 bases and J lost 5; bases outside the gene matches: 4. The CDR3 DNA is TGCAGCGTTGAGGGACAGGGACTTTATGGCTACACCTTC. This translates into CSVEGQGLYGYTF.

This clonotype has only a few counts. This chain uses TRBV29-1 with TRBJ2-5, with 14 bases matching TRBD2. Germline V gives CDR1 SQVTM, CDR2 ANQGSEA. The junction had 7 bases not matched to a gene; V was cut back by 1 base and J by 3 bases. The CDR3 is made up of 17 amino acids. Here the CDR3 reads CSVEGLAGGPRKETQYF. The CDR3 DNA reads TGCAGCGTTGAAGGACTAGCGGGAGGGCCCAGGAAAGAGACCCAGTACTTC.

This clonotype has more than one count but fewer than ten. V is TRBV20-1 and J is TRBJ2-3, with 7 bases lining up with TRBD1. Trimming at V came to 1 base and at J to 5 bases, leaving 6 bases not matched to a gene. Germline values: CDR1 DFQATT, CDR2 SNEGSKA (reference sequence). The CDR3 runs to 14 residues. This CDR3 reads CSARGQGKEDTQYF. The CDR3 DNA is TGCAGTGCTAGAGGACAGGGAAAGGAAGATACGCAGTATTTT.

This CDR3 is CASSQSDGAYEQYF. In nucleotides, the CDR3 is TGCGCCAGCAGCCAATCCGACGGGGCCTACGAGCAGTACTTC. This chain connects TRBV4-3 to TRBJ2-7; a possible D gene is TRBD2 (5 bases). There are 14 residues in the CDR3. Germline V gives CDR1 LGHNA, CDR2 YSLEER. V was clipped by 2 bases and J by 2 bases, with 10 bases between them.

The rearrangement joins TRBV29-1 to TRBJ2-5; possible D gene TRBD1, 5 bases. CDR1 is SQVTM, CDR2 ANQGSEA, per germline. V was cut by 3 bases and J by 1 base, with 12 bases left in between. CDR3 length: 14 amino acids. This CDR3 is CSVEGRQGQETQYF. The CDR3 coding sequence is TGCAGCGTTGAGGGTCGGCAGGGCCAAGAGACCCAGTACTTC.

This chain links TRBV7-2 with TRBJ1-3; D gene ambiguous. V lost 2 bases to trimming and J lost 9 bases, with 11 bases between them. Germline V gene sequence: CDR1 SGHTA, CDR2 FQGNSA. The CDR3 totals 13 residues. The CDR3 DNA reads as TGTGCCAGCAGCTTATACCGCGATGGCACCATATATTTT. Protein sequence: CASSLYRDGTIYF.

The table lists this clonotype with a count of one. The gene calls are TRBV6-6 and TRBJ1-2, with no clear D. Between the trimmed V and J ends, which lost 5 bases and 10 bases, there was a span of 14 bases. This CDR3 has 12 residues. The V gene's germline CDR1 is MNHNY and CDR2 SVGAGI (reference sequence). Here the CDR3 DNA reads TGTGCCAGCAGTCTTGGATTAGAAGCCTACACCTTC. Its protein product is CASSLGLEAYTF.

In its sample, this clonotype was seen a few times. The V gene is TRBV11-2, the J gene TRBJ1-4, with a weak D call TRBD1 (5 bases). The CDR3 length is 15 residues. V was shortened by 5 bases and J by 2 bases, with 12 bases between the two germline ends. Germline-derived CDR1 and CDR2 are SGHAT and FQNNGV. The CDR3 protein is CASSLRGKTNEKLFF. CDR3 nucleotides: TGTGCCAGCAGCCTCCGGGGGAAGACTAATGAAAAACTGTTTTTT.

Concerning this clonotype: Since no conserved phenylalanine or tryptophan closes the CDR3, a read error is the likely cause. This chain joins TRBV10-3 and TRBJ1-2, with TRBD1 as a possible D gene (5 bases). Trimming stripped 0 bases from V and 4 bases from J, with 15 bases between. The CDR3 is 16 amino acids. Germline-derived CDR1 and CDR2 are ENHRY and SYGVKD. The CDR3: CAISESVDTSPYGYTL. In DNA, the CDR3 is TGTGCCATCAGTGAGTCTGTGGACACCTCCCCCTATGGCTACACCCTC.

There are a few counts of this clonotype. J is TRBJ2-5 and V is TRBV2, with D maybe TRBD1 (5 bases). The J call is doubtful: the DNA matches TRBJ2-7 better. This CDR3 comprises 14 residues. From germline, CDR1 is SNHLY and CDR2 FYNNEI. The CDR3 coding sequence is TGTGCCAGCAGTGAAAGACAGCTCTCCTACGAGCAGTACTTC. Its translation is CASSERQLSYEQYF.

This clonotype occurred many times. The genes are TRBV12-3 or TRBV12-4 and TRBJ2-7, with D unresolved. V was pared by 2 bases and J by 3 bases, with 5 bases between. The CDR3 loop spans 12 amino acids. CDR3 coding DNA: TGTGCCAGCAGTTTAACGGACTACGAGCAGTACTTC. Amino acids: CASSLTDYEQYF.

This chain joins TRBV11-2 and TRBJ1-1; possible D gene TRBD1, 5 bases. The germline CDR1 and CDR2 sequences are SGHAT and FQNNGV. Between the trimmed V and J ends, which lost 1 base and 6 bases, there was a span of 9 bases. This CDR3 has 13 amino acids. CDR3: CASSLGGVAEAFF. The CDR3 DNA follows: TGTGCCAGCAGCTTAGGGGGGGTGGCTGAAGCTTTCTTT.

J is TRBJ2-5 and V is TRBV12-3 or TRBV12-4; 10 positions match TRBD1. This CDR3 has 16 amino acids. The V and J ends lost 6 bases and 5 bases, in that order; junction bases with no gene match: 12. CDR3 nucleotides: TGTGCCAGCAGCCCGGGACAGGGGAAGATGGGGGAGACCCAGTACTTC. It translates to CASSPGQGKMGETQYF.

The CDR3 sequence is CASSLNPALNNEQFF. The CDR3 coding sequence is TGTGCCAGCAGCTTAAATCCGGCGTTGAACAATGAGCAGTTCTTC. The J gene is TRBJ2-1, the V gene TRBV7-3; no definite D call. The CDR3 runs to 15 residues. Germline CDR1 reads SGHTA; CDR2 reads FQGTGA. Trimming cost V 1 base and J 5 bases, with 12 bases left between them.

The gene calls are TRBV7-2 and TRBJ2-4; possibly TRBD2 for D (6 bases). CDR1 and CDR2 (germline): SGHTA, FQGNSA. V was clipped by 4 bases and J by 2 bases, with 18 bases between them. CDR3 length: 17 amino acids. CDR3 sequence (DNA): TGTGCCAGCAGCTCCCCGGGACTCAGTATCTCCAAAAACATTCAGTACTTC. It yields the protein CASSSPGLSISKNIQYF.

The chain has TRBV4-1 and TRBJ2-1; 11 nucleotides line up with TRBD2. Germline trimming cut 2 bases from V and 7 bases from J; bases unmatched to any gene: 7. Per germline, CDR1 MGHRA and CDR2 YSYEKL. This CDR3 spans 16 amino acids. CDR3 sequence reads: CASSQTGLAASNEQFF. The CDR3 nucleotides read TGCGCCAGCAGCCAAACGGGACTAGCGGCTTCTAATGAGCAGTTCTTC.

This chain links TRBV12-3 or TRBV12-4 with TRBJ1-1; perhaps TRBD1 as D (5 bases). Trimming removed 5 bases at V and 1 base at J, with 17 bases between. This CDR3 is 16 amino acids long. As DNA, the CDR3 is TGTGCCAGCAGTCCGGGGCCCGGGACTCCGAACACTGAAGCTTTCTTT. It is translated as CASSPGPGTPNTEAFF.

This chain joins TRBV25-1 and TRBJ2-5; D not certain. This CDR3 region has 14 residues. V was shortened by 4 bases and J by 5 bases, with 14 bases between the two germline ends. Germline V lookup: CDR1 MGHDK, CDR2 SYGVNS. The CDR3 DNA sequence: TGTGCCAGCAGTGGGGTGGGTAAGGGTGAGACCCAGTACTTC. Its translation is CASSGVGKGETQYF.

This clonotype has a handful of counts. The V gene is TRBV7-9, the J gene TRBJ2-5, with D possibly matching TRBD2 (6 bases). CDR1 is SEHNR and CDR2 is FQNEAQ in the germline V gene (reference sequence). V shed 5 bases and J shed 1 base, with 8 bases lying between them. The CDR3 has 13 residues. For the CDR3, the DNA is TGTGCCAGCAGCGTTAGCGGCCAAGAGACCCAGTACTTC. It translates to CASSVSGQETQYF.

This chain connects TRBV5-1 to TRBJ2-1, with 11 bases fitting TRBD1. The CDR3 sequence is 16 residues long. Trimming removed 4 bases from V and 8 bases from J; junction bases left unmatched: 11. The germline V gene has CDR1 SGHRS and CDR2 YFSETQ. This CDR3 is CASSTIGQGANDEQFF. Here the CDR3 DNA reads TGCGCCAGCAGCACCATTGGACAGGGGGCTAACGATGAGCAGTTCTTC.

The chain employs TRBV7-9 and TRBJ2-3, with D hard to call. There are 15 residues in the CDR3. Trimming cost V 2 bases and J 1 base, with 10 bases left between them. The germline V gene has CDR1 SEHNR and CDR2 FQNEAQ (reference sequence). CDR3: CASSLPDVRTDTQYF. CDR3 sequence (DNA): TGTGCCAGCAGCTTACCGGATGTCCGCACAGATACGCAGTATTTT.

This chain uses TRBV28 with TRBJ2-7; D is perhaps TRBD1 (5 bases). This CDR3 region has 15 residues. Trimming removed 4 bases at V and 1 base at J, with 14 bases between. Germline CDR1 reads MDHEN; CDR2 reads SYDVKM. The CDR3 DNA reads TGTGCCAGCAGTTCCCCTCGAAGGGGTTCCTACGAGCAGTACTTC. Protein: CASSSPRRGSYEQYF.